The present T cell receptor (beta chain) was sequenced within a study of T cells after yellow fever vaccination. Each CDR3 protein gets one entry after TCRdb re-called the 5' RACE reads with MiXCR. The data contain 200,000 to 300,000 distinct CDR3 sequences, over 10% of them singletons. The ends lost 8 bases at V and 2 bases at J; junction bases unmatched: 11. The CDR3 length is 14 residues. The germline gives CDR1 DFQATT, CDR2 SNEGSKA (reference sequence). The sequence was obtained from a man younger than 40 who received the YFV17D yellow fever vaccine. Material: CD4+ T cells sorted from PBMCs, obtained 45 days after the yellow fever booster vaccination. The chain recombines TRBV20-1 with TRBJ2-7; TRBD1 matches at 8 bases. This CDR3 reads CSLQKDREPYEQYF. The DNA for the CDR3 is TGCAGTCTGCAAAAGGACAGGGAGCCCTACGAGCAGTACTTC.